This TCR beta chain comes out of a study of Ad26.COV2.S vaccination and SARS-CoV-2 variants. Study overall: Each vaccinee took Ad26.COV2.S intramuscularly, once or twice 56 days apart.

The repertoire was sequenced with immunoSEQ multiplex PCR; TCRdb's copy has only in-frame clones and lacks some. This table holds roughly 500,000 clones, around nine tenths found once. Specified treatment: roughly 20 received Ad26.COV2.S at low or high dose, single or two shots; about 5 received placebo; per-sample allocation not given. Day 63 after the first vaccine or placebo injection was the time point for sampling. CDR3 size: 15 residues. Germline V gene sequence: CDR1 SGDLS, CDR2 YYNGEE. V gave up 4 bases and J gave up 6 bases, with 17 bases separating them. The chain carries TRBV9 and TRBJ2-1; D may be TRBD1 (6 bases). This receptor was taken from a person aged 18-65 years who received the Ad26.COV2.S COVID-19 vaccine or a placebo. Source: peripheral blood, taken in a trial of Ad26.COV2.S vaccine versus placebo. CDR3 protein: CASSRISTGLNEQFF. For the CDR3, the DNA is TGTGCCAGCAGCCGCATAAGTACAGGGCTCAATGAGCAGTTCTTC.